This TCR beta chain was sequenced in a study of blood T cell repertoires in COVID-19. Study-wide background: Samples of COVID-19 (acute and convalescent) were obtained from the United States, Italy and Spain.

Data came from immunoSEQ multiplex PCR; TCRdb stores just in-frame clones and leaves some out. The sample holds more than 55,000 clones, over 65% seen once. Germline-derived CDR1 and CDR2 are SGHAT and FQNNGV. V lost 1 base and J 5 bases, leaving 8 bases between the germline ends. This CDR3 has 13 residues. This chain links TRBV11-2 with TRBJ2-5; TRBD1 is a possible D gene (5 bases). The origin of this receptor is an elderly man with active or convalescent COVID-19. The sample taken for sequencing was peripheral blood. CDR3 DNA sequence: TGTGCCAGCAGCTTAGGCAGGGCCGAGACCCAGTACTTC. It specifies CASSLGRAETQYF.